One sample yielded the 14 T cell receptor beta chains listed below, sequenced in a study of T cells in women clearing cervical HPV infection. The repertoire was sequenced with immunoSEQ multiplex PCR; TCRdb's copy has only in-frame clones and lacks some. The sample is made up of tens of thousands of clones, and the top ten hold about 23% of it. Sequenced: blood buffy coat. The origin of the receptors is a woman aged 18 to 75 with a cervical HPV16 infection that either progressed to CIN3+ or cleared (not recorded which).

Note on this clone: The read ends 3 residues shy of where the CDR3 ends; the end is completed using the germline J gene. The chain uses TRBV19 and TRBJ1-2; no reliable D call. CDR1 and CDR2 (germline): LNHDA, SQIVND (reference sequence). The CDR3 extends over 16 amino acids. The covered CDR3 bases are TGTGCCACCACCCGGAGAGCGGGAGGGTCCTACAATGAC. Amino acid sequence: CATTRRAGGSYND. The full CDR3 is CATTRRAGGSYNDYTF.

On this clone itself: The read ends 3 residues early relative to the CDR3; the germline J gene fills the gap. V usage is TRBV19 and J usage is TRBJ2-7; no clear D. The CDR3 runs to 13 residues. Trimming pared 6 bases from V and 0 bases from J, leaving 9 bases between. Germline CDR1 is LNHDA and CDR2 is SQIVND (reference sequence). The DNA read from the CDR3 is TGTGCCAGTAGCGAGCGTCGCTCCTACGAG. Protein product: CASSERRSYE. The entire CDR3 sequence reads CASSERRSYEQYF. Supplemented by reference TRBV19 and TRBJ2-7, the full variable domain reads DGGITQSPKYLFRKEGQNVTLSCEQNLNHDAMYWYRQDPGQGLRLIYYSQIVNDFQKGDIAEGYSVSREKKESFPLTVTSAQKNPTAFYLCASSERRSYEQYFGPGTRLTVT.

To note about this clone: The read ends 3 residues before the CDR3 terminus; that terminus is restored from the germline J gene. The chain recombines TRBV29-1 with TRBJ1-1; D gene unclear. Germline V CDR1 and CDR2: SQVTM, ANQGSEA. V was pared by 1 base and J by 3 bases, with 6 bases between. This CDR3 contains 12 residues. The part of the CDR3 DNA that was read is TGCAGCGTTGAAGGGGCTCACACTGAA. This gives the protein CSVEGAHTE. The full CDR3 protein is CSVEGAHTEAFF.

The CDR3: CASSPSTPQGNNSPLHF. The sequenced CDR3 bases are TGTGCCAGCTCACCATCGACCCCGCAGGGGAATAATTCACCC. This rearrangement joins TRBV18 to TRBJ1-6; perhaps TRBD1 as D (6 bases). The CDR3 goes on 3 residues after the read ends, and that part is filled in from the germline J gene. The CDR3 consists of 17 residues. The germline V gene has CDR1 KGHSH and CDR2 LQKENI. V was trimmed by 2 bases and J by 5 bases, leaving 16 bases between them. The full variable domain, its missing parts supplied by reference TRBV18 and TRBJ1-6, is NAGVMQNPRHLVRRRGQEARLRCSPMKGHSHVYWYRQLPEEGLKFMVYLQKENIIDESGMPKERFSAEFPKEGPSILRIQQVVRGDSAAYFCASSPSTPQGNNSPLHFGNGTRLTVT.

Remarks on this clone: The sequence runs out 3 residues before the end of the CDR3; the remainder is reconstructed from the germline J gene. The rearrangement uses TRBV7-7 and TRBJ2-3, with 12 bases lining up with TRBD2. CDR1 is SSHAT and CDR2 is FNYEAQ in the germline V gene (reference sequence). This CDR3 is built from 14 residues. CDR3 residues: CASSLGLAGETQYF. The sequenced CDR3 bases are TGTGCCAGCAGCTTAGGACTAGCGGGAGAGACG.

As concerns this clone: With the read ending 3 residues before the CDR3 end, the germline J gene is used to fill in that end. V usage is TRBV7-8 and J usage is TRBJ2-1, with a possible D match to TRBD1 (6 bases). This CDR3 region has 13 residues. Between the trimmed V and J ends, which lost 1 base and 6 bases, there was a span of 7 bases. Germline CDR1 is SGHVS and CDR2 is FQNEAQ. CDR3 DNA (partial): TGTGCCAGCAGCTTAGGGACAGCCAATGAG. It yields the protein CASSLGTANE. The CDR3 as a whole reads CASSLGTANEQFF. Based on the CDR3 plus reference TRBV7-8 and TRBJ2-1, the full variable domain is GAGVSQSPRYKVAKRGQDVALRCDPISGHVSLFWYQQALGQGPEFLTYFQNEAQLDKSGLPSDRFFAERPEGSVSTLKIQRTQQEDSAVYLCASSLGTANEQFFGPGTRLTVL.

Turning to this clone: The CDR3 end falls 3 residues outside the read, so it is completed with the germline J gene. The chain recombines TRBV2 with TRBJ2-7; 7 nucleotides line up with TRBD1. Trimming removed 5 bases from V and 2 bases from J; junction bases left unmatched: 9. Germline loops: CDR1 SNHLY, CDR2 FYNNEI. This CDR3 comprises 15 residues. The CDR3 DNA, read in part, is TGTGCCAGCAGTTTCCCCTTGACAGGGACCTACGAG. This gives the protein CASSFPLTGTYE. From start to end, the CDR3 is CASSFPLTGTYEQYF.

About this clone itself: The CDR3 goes on 3 residues after the read ends, and that part is filled in from the germline J gene. V gene TRBV30 combines with J gene TRBJ2-7, with D possibly matching TRBD2 (6 bases). The germline gives CDR1 GTSNPN, CDR2 SVGIG (reference sequence). V was pared by 1 base and J by 6 bases, with 10 bases between. The CDR3 length is 12 residues. The CDR3 here is CAWSARRGEQYF. The covered CDR3 bases are TGTGCCTGGAGTGCCCGGCGGGGCGAG.

Note on this clone: The missing CDR3 end, 3 residues past where the read stops, is filled in from the germline J gene. J is TRBJ1-2 and V is TRBV10-2; a weak D match, TRBD1 (6 bases). From germline, CDR1 is WSHSY and CDR2 SAAADI. CDR3 length equals 15 residues. V lost 7 bases, J lost 1 base, and 16 bases lay in between. The covered CDR3 bases are TGCGCCAGCACCCCATCAGGACAGATTAACTATGGC. Translation gives CASTPSGQINYG. In full, the CDR3 reads CASTPSGQINYGYTF.

CDR3 DNA, as far as it was read: TGTGCCAGCTCGCTGGAGGACAGGGTCCACGAC. Translation: CASSLEDRVHD. The full CDR3 protein reads CASSLEDRVHDYTF. The chain combines TRBV7-9 with TRBJ1-2; TRBD1 matches at 8 bases. The missing CDR3 end, 3 residues past where the read stops, is filled in from the germline J gene. The length of the CDR3 is 14 residues. Germline V lookup: CDR1 SEHNR, CDR2 FQNEAQ (reference sequence).

In the case of this clone: Read coverage stops 3 residues before the CDR3 terminus; the germline J gene supplies the remainder. The chain carries TRBV6-2 or TRBV6-3 and TRBJ2-2; D perhaps matches TRBD2 (7 bases). This CDR3 is 17 amino acids long. Deletions cut 7 bases from V and 0 bases from J, with 18 bases between. CDR1 and CDR2 from the germline V gene are MNHEY and SVGEGT. CDR3 protein: CASNRPGGLSNTGELFF. CDR3 bases read: TGTGCCAGCAATCGCCCCGGGGGGCTGTCGAACACCGGGGAG.

Of note for this clone: The CDR3 goes on 3 residues after the read ends, and that part is filled in from the germline J gene. The chain couples TRBV20-1 to TRBJ2-2; D uncertain. This CDR3 region has 13 residues. V lost 1 base and J 6 bases, leaving 9 bases between the germline ends. Looked up from germline, CDR1 is DFQATT and CDR2 is SNEGSKA (reference sequence). CDR3: CSARGHYSGELFF. The covered CDR3 bases are TGCAGTGCTAGAGGCCACTATTCCGGGGAG.

Details on this clone: The read terminates 3 residues before the CDR3 end, so the remaining end is supplied by the germline J gene. The chain combines TRBV28 with TRBJ2-4, with D perhaps TRBD2 (6 bases). Germline V gives CDR1 MDHEN, CDR2 SYDVKM. CDR3 length: 12 amino acids. Trimming stripped 4 bases from V and 8 bases from J, with 9 bases between. The part of the CDR3 DNA that was read is TGTGCCAGCAGTTCTCGGGGGTACATT. This translates into CASSSRGYI. The entire CDR3 reads CASSSRGYIQYF. The variable domain in full, with the rest retrieved from reference TRBV28 and TRBJ2-4, is DVKVTQSSRYLVKRTGEKVFLECVQDMDHENMFWYRQDPGLGLRLIYFSYDVKMKEKGDIPEGYSVSREKKERFSLILESASTNQTSMYLCASSSRGYIQYFGAGTRLSVL.

A note on this clone: The read falls 3 residues short of the CDR3 end, and the missing part is taken from the germline J gene. The chain uses TRBV7-6 and TRBJ2-7; D not resolved. This CDR3 has 14 amino acids. Per the germline V gene, CDR1 is SGHVS and CDR2 is FNYEAQ. V was clipped by 2 bases and J by 4 bases, with 12 bases between them. CDR3 protein: CASSLLGQRYEQYF. The CDR3 bases that were read are TGTGCCAGCAGCTTACTTGGCCAACGATACGAG.